This TCR beta chain comes out of a study of cytomegalovirus exposure and HLA in healthy donors (dated by TCRdb to about 2017). For the wider study: According to an earlier analysis of around 600 of the donors, 200 million or so T cells yielded roughly 110 million unique TCR beta sequences and around 300 Gb of sequence data. The study used immunosequencing to profile the T cell repertoires of 666 subjects and linked those repertoires to cytomegalovirus serostatus. In a later genetic analysis, genome-wide SNP genotypes for about 55% of the roughly 670 donors were used, and that subset was treated as a discovery cohort. About 280 gigabases of sequencing data and 70 million to 85 million unique TCR sequences were included in an early release covering several hundred HLA-typed donors. Besides the first cohort of under 700 subjects, a separate validation cohort made up of some 110 different subjects was used. All discovery cohort repertoires had been generated using a single sequencing platform. Donor age, sex, ethnicity and CMV serostatus were compiled alongside the repertoire data. The study aimed to test whether cataloging public T cell receptors could reveal signatures of past pathogen exposure. HLA typing covered class I and class II loci at four-digit resolution. Rather than drawing on any new phenotypic data, the later analysis identified candidate immune exposures from TCR beta sequences and the way those sequences occurred across donors. Because of strong linkage in the cohort, roughly five DR-DQ haplotypes were treated as single units for association and clustering. The number of donors typed differed by locus, with about 629-630 for A, B, C, DRB1 and DQB1, 522 for DQA1, 600 to 610 for DPA1, and 400 to 490 for DPB1. The study combined high-throughput TCR immunosequencing, statistical association of individual TCRs with disease status, and machine learning to predict cytomegalovirus infection status. On average, roughly 240,000 unique TCR beta nucleotide sequences were sequenced per donor among a few hundred genotyped donors of the cohort, with roughly a sixth of those sequences being non-productive. To decide whether each TCR beta V gene segment behaved as functional or pseudogenic, an earlier analysis of 587 of the donors relied on high-throughput TCR beta sequencing. Of the 350 to 450 genotyped donors, approximately 83% fell in the genetic ancestry cluster associated with self-reported Caucasian donors. In a later analysis, previously published TCR beta repertoires from some 640 donors were re-analyzed and high-resolution HLA genotyping was added so that TCR occurrence patterns could be studied. Summary of the overall study and its limitations: Because the 87-base-pair reads could not distinguish some IMGT-functional V segments, including TRBV6-2 and TRBV6-3, those segments were excluded. Several of the top co-occurrence clusters appeared to be linked to parvovirus B19, influenza, CMV and Epstein-Barr virus, according to a later analysis. In a later analysis, TCR association rates were found to vary across HLA loci, with the most associated TCRs seen for DRB1 alleles and the fewest for HLA-C alleles. Correlated functional status among segregating V segments might be attributable to linkage disequilibrium, but an unknown experimental factor could not be ruled out. The earlier analysis of approximately 560 of the donors excluded over 15 rarely observed V segments, including chromosome 9 orphons, because counts were too low. A later analysis found that HLA-associated TCR beta chains were more clonally expanded and had lower generation probabilities than equally common non-associated chains. An earlier analysis of approximately 530 of the donors showed that most TCR beta V segments appeared in productive rearrangements either about 87% or about 30% of the time, which broadly matched IMGT annotations. Because HLA typing was unavailable for some donors at each locus, only the typed subset was used in association tests. Presence/absence analyses assumed roughly uniform sequencing depth across donors, an assumption that may not hold. According to a later genetic analysis, donors in an Asian-associated ancestry cluster had fewer N-insertions in productive TCRs than the approximately 610-donor mean. The study gave a list of about 150 TCR beta chains associated with cytomegalovirus. For the cohort, immune exposure information was limited to CMV serostatus. While some public TCRs were present in many individuals, most TCR sequences turned up only very rarely across donors. According to a later analysis, most CMV-associated TCR beta chains appeared to be HLA-restricted, and the HLA associations seemed to be driven largely by CMV exposure. Assigning TCR associations to individual alleles was difficult when HLA alleles, especially DR and DQ, strongly co-occurred. According to the authors, the approach could potentially be generalized to other disease states and immunological phenotypes. In both the original and validation cohorts, the classifier was reported to diagnose cytomegalovirus status with high specificity and sensitivity. A further reported finding was that TCR beta sequences accurately predicted the HLA-A and HLA-B alleles for most subjects in the first cohort. In a later analysis, some 18,000 TCR beta sequences were associated with specific HLA alleles at a false discovery rate of 0.05. V-gene and J-gene trimming of TCR beta chains was associated with a missense DCLRE1C variant in a later genetic analysis, and the association was replicated in an independent cohort. A few of the identified cytomegalovirus-associated TCR beta chains were confirmed in vitro to be specific for cytomegalovirus antigens. This cohort had only TCR beta chains sequenced, and the lack of alpha or paired-chain data limited which features could be detected. A cluster of highly shared sequence variants was judged likely to represent a technical artifact of the sequencing pipeline.

In total, roughly 670 healthy bone marrow donors made up the cohort. All cohort members were sampled while nominally healthy, although unrecorded immune exposures were likely present. The donor was CMV seronegative and was included in the group of a few hundred seronegative cohort members. Every donor gave a peripheral blood sample, and the peripheral blood mononuclear cells from that sample were used for TCR beta sequencing. Genomic DNA extraction from the blood cell samples was performed with the Qiagen DNeasy Blood Extraction Kit. The germline ends are 11 bases apart after V is trimmed by 6 bases and J by 3 bases. The cysteine opens and the phenylalanine closes a CDR3 of 13 amino acids. Only CDR3 DNA remains: 39 bases, in frame from the first base. The germline V gene sets CDR1 to SNHLY and CDR2 to FYNNEI. The method behind the library was the immunoSEQ multiplex PCR assay. A mixture of 60 forward primers for TCR Vbeta segments and 13 reverse primers for TCR Jbeta segments was used in the multiplex PCR. A multiplex PCR assay on genomic DNA amplified the CDR3 region of rearranged TCR beta genes. The Illumina HiSeq System was used to sequence the amplified TCR beta libraries as 87-base-pair reads. The original methods were these. A later analysis tallied roughly 76 million unique TCR beta chains across the approximately 670 repertoires, and approximately 9.9 million of those chains were shared by two or more donors. A nearest-neighbor algorithm error-corrected the raw reads and collapsed the reads into unique sequences, merging closely related sequences to remove PCR and sequencing errors. V, D and J gene segments were assigned by aligning CDR3 sequences to IMGT reference sequences. For a sequence to be retained, a match of at least six nucleotides to both a V gene segment and a J gene segment was required. Rearrangements were called productive when the CDR3 lacked stop codons and stayed in frame with V and J; all others were non-productive. CDR3 was defined by IMGT convention, running from the second conserved V-encoded cysteine to the conserved J-encoded phenylalanine. Sequences without an unambiguous match to a single V gene segment were excluded from the earlier analysis of several hundred of the donors. An earlier analysis of approximately 590 of the donors called V segments functional above 56.7% productive rearrangements and segregating when the between-donor standard deviation exceeded 5%. A statistical classification framework was built for diagnosing cytomegalovirus status from the catalog of TCR beta chain sequences. In a later analysis, TCR nucleotide sequences were compared against IMGT/GENE-DB human TR gene sequences so that V and J genes could be assigned. A later analysis assigned CDR3 sequences and most-parsimonious VDJ recombination scenarios with the TCRdist pipeline. In a later analysis, each TCR beta chain was defined by its CDR3 amino acid sequence together with its V-gene family, and reads lacking a unique V-gene family were excluded. As a way to deal with suspected cross-contamination and a sequencing artifact, a later analysis dropped 450 to 700 nucleotide sequences that were highly shared and had low generation probability. In a later analysis, a clonal expansion index was calculated for each public chain from normalized within-repertoire ranks of inferred template counts. Generation probabilities in a later analysis came from a VDJ recombination model fitted to out-of-frame rearrangements, and those results were checked against IGoR. In a later analysis, TCR-TCR, TCR-HLA and TCR-CMV co-occurrence was scored with hypergeometric tests, and a repertoire-size bias correction was applied to TCR pairs. False discovery rates were estimated in a later analysis by permuting HLA or CMV assignments 20 times. In a later analysis, co-occurring TCRs were grouped using DBSCAN, and TCRdist sequence similarity was added for clustering within HLA-allele-positive subsets. Repertoires with fewer than 30,000 or more than 120,000 public chains, plus five repertoires with anomalous nucleotide sharing, were excluded from co-occurrence clustering. TCRdb re-hosts the immuneACCESS table, in-frame sequences only. Its copies lack some clones; in the studies checked, an unresolved V gene accounts for under half of them, and the cause for the rest is not known. Clonal size and the V and J genes are those of that table, whereas D and trimming came from the DNA. The sample table holds tens of thousands of clones. 0.58% of the sample rests with the top ten.

Concerning this clone itself: No cognate antigen has been identified for it.

The clonotype originates from a man aged 45 to 65 in good health and CMV-seronegative. The chain is made from TRBV2 and TRBJ1-1; possibly the D gene is TRBD1, per 5 matching bases. Specimen: PBMCs. The CDR3: CASRGQTHTEAFF. The nucleotide sequence reads TGTGCCAGCAGGGGGCAGACACACACTGAAGCTTTCTTT.